The 16 T cell receptor delta chains below were found in one sample sequenced in a study of Vδ1+ human thymocytes. RNA was extracted from the cells and then reverse transcribed. The CDR3 regions were amplified by multiplex PCR from V-gene primers to a constant-region primer. TCRdb re-processed the multiplex PCR reads via CATT. The sample lists approximately 25,000 delta-chain clones, about 31% occurring once. Antigens for these TCRs are unknown. Study-level results: In the thymus, TRG and TRD repertoires looked highly polyclonal with Gaussian CDR3 lengths.

The sequencing sample was made of Vdelta1+ gamma-delta thymocytes from the thymus. Subset of the sample: FACS-sorted CD3+ TCRalphabeta- TCRVdelta1+ TCRVdelta2- thymocytes. The source of these receptors is a boy less than two years old who had congenital heart surgery.

V gene TRDV1 combines with J gene TRDJ1; 10 positions match TRDD3. CDR3 size: 23 residues. Germline V lookup: CDR1 TSWWSYY, CDR2 QGS. Unmatched junction bases numbered 27, after V lost 5 bases and J lost 0 bases. The CDR3 DNA follows: TGTGCTCTTGGGCCCTCTTCGGGCGGGGATACTGGGGGATGCAACCAGTACACCGATAAACTCATCTTT. This codes for CALGPSSGGDTGGCNQYTDKLIF.

This clone occurred a few times. This rearrangement joins TRDV1 to TRDJ1; D is tentatively TRDD2 or TRDD3 (9 bases each). The CDR3 runs 22 residues. From germline, CDR1 is TSWWSYY and CDR2 QGS. V lost 5 bases to trimming and J lost 4 bases, with 38 bases between them. The CDR3 DNA sequence: TGTGCTCTTGGGCCTTCCTACGAAGGGGGGATACCGCGGGGGTCGCGAGTCGATAAACTCATCTTT. Its protein product is CALGPSYEGGIPRGSRVDKLIF.

At least ten counts were recorded for this clone. The chain employs TRDV1 and TRDJ1; D is unclear. Trimming took off 1 base at V and 8 bases at J, with 23 bases between the two ends. Germline values: CDR1 TSWWSYY, CDR2 QGS. The CDR3 has 17 amino acids. The CDR3 spells CALGEPASLYPGFKLIF. The CDR3 DNA is TGTGCTCTTGGGGAACCCGCGAGCCTGTACCCAGGCTTCAAACTCATCTTT.

As for this clone: This CDR3 is also generated by other DNA sequences in the sample. The chain combines TRDV1 with TRDJ1; D is unresolved. CDR1 and CDR2 (germline): TSWWSYY, QGS. The CDR3 length is 18 residues. Trimming took off 2 bases at V and 3 bases at J, with 22 bases between the two ends. CDR3 sequence: CALGESARLYSGADKLIF. CDR3 coding DNA: TGTGCTCTTGGGGAATCCGCCAGGTTGTACTCAGGGGCCGATAAACTCATCTTT.

The chain joins TRDV1 to TRDJ1, with TRDD3 matching over 9 bases. The germline CDR1 and CDR2 sequences are TSWWSYY and QGS. The CDR3 contains 19 residues. The V segment lost 4 bases and the J segment 0 bases; nucleotides outside the gene matches: 15. The CDR3 bases are TGTGCTCTTGGGGCTAAGTTCCTTTACTGGGGGACTTACACCGATAAACTCATCTTT. It codes for CALGAKFLYWGTYTDKLIF.

This chain connects TRDV1 to TRDJ1; 8 positions match TRDD3. The CDR3 runs 21 residues. J gave up 0 bases and V 2 bases, and 20 bases lay outside the gene matches. The V gene's germline CDR1 is TSWWSYY and CDR2 QGS. Here the CDR3 DNA reads TGTGCTCTTGGGGAAAGTGGCTACCTGGGAACTGGGGGCCCCTACACCGATAAACTCATCTTT. Amino acids: CALGESGYLGTGGPYTDKLIF.

The table lists this clone with a few counts. Other DNA variants within this sample encode the same CDR3. This sequence joins TRDV1 and TRDJ1; D gene uncertain. The CDR3 totals 15 residues. The germline V gene has CDR1 TSWWSYY and CDR2 QGS. The V end was cut by 3 bases, the J end by 5 bases, with 16 bases between. The CDR3 loop reads CALGEALFATDKLIF. The CDR3 nucleotides are TGTGCTCTTGGGGAGGCCCTTTTTGCCACTGATAAACTCATCTTT.

V and J are TRDV1 and TRDJ1; 11 bases map to TRDD3. With V trimmed by 5 bases and J by 6 bases, 14 bases remained unmatched. The V gene's germline CDR1 is TSWWSYY and CDR2 QGS. The CDR3 has 17 amino acids. The CDR3 nucleotides are TGTGCTCTTGGGTCAGACTTTCCTCCCTGGGGGATACATAAACTCATCTTT. It encodes CALGSDFPPWGIHKLIF.

Comments on this clone: Other nucleotide sequences in the sample specify the same CDR3. The rearrangement uses TRDV1 and TRDJ1; the match to TRDD3 covers 10 bases. After removal of 4 bases from V and 0 bases from J, the junction contained 35 bases not matched to a gene. Germline loops: CDR1 TSWWSYY, CDR2 QGS. This CDR3 has 26 residues. The CDR3 DNA reads as TGTGCTCTTGGGGTAATCAACCCCCCACGTCGGAGTACTGGGGGATCTAACAGGCGGTACACCGATAAACTCATCTTT. Translated: CALGVINPPRRSTGGSNRRYTDKLIF.

This clone ranks as medium-sized. V and J are TRDV1 and TRDJ1; no reliable D call. Trimming left V 1 base short and J 4 bases short, with 16 bases between. Germline V CDR1 and CDR2: TSWWSYY, QGS. CDR3 length: 16 amino acids. The CDR3 is CALGERSREGHDKLIF. CDR3 nucleotides: TGTGCTCTTGGGGAACGGTCGCGAGAAGGCCACGATAAACTCATCTTT.

Of note for this clone: An end of the junction does not agree with germline; a read error may underlie this. This specimen includes other DNA sequences encoding the same CDR3. The genes are TRDV1 and TRDJ2, with 11 bases that match TRDD3. This CDR3 has 19 residues. Germline CDR1 reads TSWWSYY; CDR2 reads QGS. The CDR3 DNA is TGCGCTCTTGGGGAACTGGTGGGGGATACGTTTGCTTTGACAGCACAACTCTTCTTT. It translates to CALGELVGDTFALTAQLFF.

A remark on this clone: Being one base from a much bigger clone, this may be a read error. The rearrangement joins TRDV2 to TRDJ1; 12 bases align to TRDD3. This CDR3 has 16 residues. Germline V gives CDR1 GEAIGNYY, CDR2 EKD. V was pared by 6 bases and J by 8 bases, with 15 bases of the junction left unmatched. In nucleotides, the CDR3 is TGTGCCTGTACCCGTGACCTACTGGGGGATACTTCGAAACTCATCTTT. It is translated as CACTRDLLGDTSKLIF.

This clone is medium-sized. The V call is TRDV1, the J call TRDJ1; TRDD3 matches 7 bases. This CDR3 is built from 18 residues. Germline V CDR1 and CDR2: TSWWSYY, QGS. V shed 0 bases and J 6 bases; nucleotides not matched to a gene: 16. The DNA of the CDR3 is TGTGCTCTTGGGGAACTCCTTTACTGGGGATTGGGGAGCCATAAACTCATCTTT. It codes for CALGELLYWGLGSHKLIF.

As regards this clone: The same CDR3 arises from other DNA sequences in this sample as well. The rearrangement uses TRDV1 and TRDJ1, with 9 nucleotides matching TRDD2. Germline lookup yields CDR1 TSWWSYY and CDR2 QGS. Trimming cost V 2 bases and J 2 bases; bases outside gene matches: 33. The CDR3 runs to 25 residues. The CDR3, as DNA: TGTGCTCTTGGGGAATCCGGGCACTACCTTCCTACGCACCCAGGTTTACTGGGGCCGACCGATAAACTCATCTTT. It specifies CALGESGHYLPTHPGLLGPTDKLIF.

The rearrangement joins TRDV1 to TRDJ1; the D gene could be TRDD2 or TRDD3 (6 bases each). CDR1 and CDR2 (germline): TSWWSYY, QGS. This CDR3 is 22 amino acids long. V was shortened by 4 bases and J by 0 bases, with 33 bases between the two germline ends. The CDR3 DNA reads TGTGCTCTTGGGGTGGCCTTCCGATCCTATATGGCGCCTTGGGGGGACACCGATAAACTCATCTTT. Its translation: CALGVAFRSYMAPWGDTDKLIF.

V is TRDV1 and J is TRDJ1; a possible D gene is TRDD3 (6 bases). This CDR3 is built from 15 residues. Germline-derived CDR1 and CDR2 are TSWWSYY and QGS. V was shortened by 4 bases and J by 1 base, with 13 bases between the two germline ends. CDR3 sequence: CALGVGAGATDKLIF. The CDR3 DNA reads TGTGCTCTTGGGGTAGGTGCTGGGGCCACCGATAAACTCATCTTT.